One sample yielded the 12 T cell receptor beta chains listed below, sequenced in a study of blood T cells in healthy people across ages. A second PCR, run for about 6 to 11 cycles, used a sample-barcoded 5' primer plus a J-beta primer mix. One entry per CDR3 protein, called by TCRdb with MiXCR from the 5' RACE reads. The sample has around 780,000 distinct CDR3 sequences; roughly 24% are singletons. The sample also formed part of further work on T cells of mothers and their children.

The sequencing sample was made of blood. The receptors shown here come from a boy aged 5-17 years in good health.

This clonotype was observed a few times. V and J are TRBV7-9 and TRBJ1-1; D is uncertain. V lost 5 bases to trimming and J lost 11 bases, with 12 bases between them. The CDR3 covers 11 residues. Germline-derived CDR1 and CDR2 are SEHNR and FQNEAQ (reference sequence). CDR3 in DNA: TGTGCCAGCAGCACCTTCACAATGGCTTTCTTT. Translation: CASSTFTMAFF.

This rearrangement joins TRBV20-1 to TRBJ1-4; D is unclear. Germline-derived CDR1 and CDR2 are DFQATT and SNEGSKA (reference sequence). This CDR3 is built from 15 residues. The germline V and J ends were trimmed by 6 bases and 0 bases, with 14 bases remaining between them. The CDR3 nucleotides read TGCAGTGCCACATCTGGAGGTGCAACTAATGAAAAACTGTTTTTT. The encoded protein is CSATSGGATNEKLFF.

Here the CDR3 reads CASGQAPGQRFGQYF. The CDR3 DNA reads TGTGCCAGCGGGCAAGCACCGGGACAGCGGTTCGGCCAGTACTTC. The chain carries TRBV2 and TRBJ2-5, with 7 bases that match TRBD1. J lost 10 bases, V lost 8 bases, and 19 bases had no gene match. The V gene's germline CDR1 is SNHLY and CDR2 FYNNEI. There are 15 residues in the CDR3.

Here the CDR3 reads CASGVQPFSYNEQFF. Here the CDR3 DNA reads TGTGCCAGCGGCGTCCAGCCCTTCTCCTACAATGAGCAGTTCTTC. The J gene is TRBJ2-7, the V gene TRBV3-1; D is unresolved. The J call is uncertain, as TRBJ2-1 better fits the DNA end. The germline V gene encodes CDR1 LGHDT and CDR2 YNNKEL (reference sequence). This CDR3 comprises 15 residues.

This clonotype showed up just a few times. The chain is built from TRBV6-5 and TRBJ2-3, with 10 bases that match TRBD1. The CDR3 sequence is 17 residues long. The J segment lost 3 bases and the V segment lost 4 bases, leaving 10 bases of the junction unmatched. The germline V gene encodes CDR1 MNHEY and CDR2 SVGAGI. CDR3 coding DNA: TGTGCCAGCAGTTCGTCCGGGACAGGGGACGGGACAGATACGCAGTATTTT. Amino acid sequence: CASSSSGTGDGTDTQYF.

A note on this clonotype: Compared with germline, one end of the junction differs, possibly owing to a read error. Here the CDR3 reads CASSLDSTASYGQYF. For the CDR3, the DNA is TGCGCCAGCAGCTTGGATTCGACAGCATCCTACGGGCAGTACTTC. The rearrangement uses TRBV5-1 and TRBJ2-7, with D possibly being TRBD1 (5 bases). This CDR3 is 15 amino acids long. The V gene's germline CDR1 is SGHRS and CDR2 YFSETQ.

The CDR3 DNA is TGTGCCAGCAGTGTCAGCCCTAATGAAAAACTGTTTTTT. This encodes CASSVSPNEKLFF. The rearrangement uses TRBV2 and TRBJ1-4; no reliable D call. V was pared by 4 bases and J by 3 bases, with 6 bases between. CDR3 length: 13 amino acids. The V gene's germline CDR1 is SNHLY and CDR2 FYNNEI.

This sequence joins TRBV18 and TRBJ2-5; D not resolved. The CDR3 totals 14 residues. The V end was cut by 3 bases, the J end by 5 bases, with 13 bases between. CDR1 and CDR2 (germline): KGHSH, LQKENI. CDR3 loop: CASSPSGNRETQYF. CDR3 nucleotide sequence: TGTGCCAGCTCACCCTCGGGCAATAGGGAGACCCAGTACTTC.

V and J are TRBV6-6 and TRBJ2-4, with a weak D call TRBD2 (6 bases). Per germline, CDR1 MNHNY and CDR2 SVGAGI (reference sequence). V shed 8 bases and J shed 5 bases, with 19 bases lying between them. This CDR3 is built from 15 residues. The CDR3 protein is CASGTGLGSQNIQYF. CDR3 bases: TGTGCCAGCGGGACTGGGCTAGGCTCCCAAAACATTCAGTACTTC.

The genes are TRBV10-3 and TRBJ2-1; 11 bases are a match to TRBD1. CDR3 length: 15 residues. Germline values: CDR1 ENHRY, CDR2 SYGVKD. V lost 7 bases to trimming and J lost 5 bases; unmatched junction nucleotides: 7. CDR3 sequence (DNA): TGTGCCATCACGCCCGGGACAGGGGGAAACAATGAGCAGTTCTTC. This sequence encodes CAITPGTGGNNEQFF.

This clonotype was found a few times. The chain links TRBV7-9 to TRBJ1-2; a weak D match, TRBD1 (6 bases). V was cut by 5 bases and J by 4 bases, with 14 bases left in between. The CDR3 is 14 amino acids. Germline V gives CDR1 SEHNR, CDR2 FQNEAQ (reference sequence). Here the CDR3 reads CASSNRDTAYGYTF. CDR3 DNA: TGTGCCAGCAGCAACAGGGATACGGCCTATGGCTACACCTTC.

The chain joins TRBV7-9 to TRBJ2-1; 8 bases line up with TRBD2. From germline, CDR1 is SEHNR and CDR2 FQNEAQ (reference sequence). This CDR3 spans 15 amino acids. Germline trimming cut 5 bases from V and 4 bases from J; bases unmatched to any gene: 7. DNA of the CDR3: TGTGCCAGCAGCCGTCTGGGACTAGGTTACAATGAGCAGTTCTTC. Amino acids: CASSRLGLGYNEQFF. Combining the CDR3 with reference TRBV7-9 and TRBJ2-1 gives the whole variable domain DTGVSQNPRHKITKRGQNVTFRCDPISEHNRLYWYRQTLGQGPEFLTYFQNEAQLEKSRLLSDRFSAERPKGSFSTLEIQRTEQGDSAMYLCASSRLGLGYNEQFFGPGTRLTVL.